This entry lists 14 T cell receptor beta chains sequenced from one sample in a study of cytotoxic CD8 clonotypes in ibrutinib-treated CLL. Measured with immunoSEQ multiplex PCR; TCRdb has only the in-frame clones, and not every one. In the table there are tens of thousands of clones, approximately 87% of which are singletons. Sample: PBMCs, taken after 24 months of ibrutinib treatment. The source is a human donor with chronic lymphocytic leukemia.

This chain's CDR3 is CSVPLSGVTDTQYF. In DNA form, the CDR3 reads TGCAGCGTCCCCCTAAGCGGGGTCACAGATACGCAGTATTTT. The chain combines TRBV29-1 with TRBJ2-3; 7 nucleotides agree with TRBD2. Per germline, CDR1 SQVTM and CDR2 ANQGSEA. Trimming at V came to 6 bases and at J to 2 bases, leaving 8 bases not matched to a gene. The CDR3 sequence is 14 residues long.

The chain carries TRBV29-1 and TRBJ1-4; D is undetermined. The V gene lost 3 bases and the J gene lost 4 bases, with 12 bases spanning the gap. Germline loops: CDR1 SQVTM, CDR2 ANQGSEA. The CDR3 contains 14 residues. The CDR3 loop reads CSVERPGSNEKLFF. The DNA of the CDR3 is TGCAGCGTTGAGCGCCCCGGGAGTAATGAAAAACTGTTTTTT.

The CDR3 region has the DNA TGTGCCAGTAGTCCTTCCTTAGGGGGGCTTGTCGCTGAAGCTTTCTTT. Amino acid sequence: CASSPSLGGLVAEAFF. J is TRBJ1-1 and V is TRBV19, with D perhaps matching TRBD1 (6 bases). The CDR3 length is 16 residues. Trimming removed 5 bases from V and 6 bases from J, with 22 bases in between. Germline values: CDR1 LNHDA, CDR2 SQIVND (reference sequence).

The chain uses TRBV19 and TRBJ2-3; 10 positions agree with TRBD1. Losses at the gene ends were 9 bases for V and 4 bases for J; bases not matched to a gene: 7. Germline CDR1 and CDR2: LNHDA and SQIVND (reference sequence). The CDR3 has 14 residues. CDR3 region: CASETGGIADTQYF. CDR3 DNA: TGTGCCAGCGAGACAGGGGGCATCGCAGATACGCAGTATTTT.

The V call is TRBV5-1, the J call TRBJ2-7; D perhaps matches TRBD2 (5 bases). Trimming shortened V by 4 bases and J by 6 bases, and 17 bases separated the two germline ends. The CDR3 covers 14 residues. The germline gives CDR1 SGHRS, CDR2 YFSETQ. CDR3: CASSPVRSRGEQYF. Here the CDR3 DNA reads TGCGCCAGCAGCCCCGTCAGGTCTCGGGGCGAGCAGTACTTC.

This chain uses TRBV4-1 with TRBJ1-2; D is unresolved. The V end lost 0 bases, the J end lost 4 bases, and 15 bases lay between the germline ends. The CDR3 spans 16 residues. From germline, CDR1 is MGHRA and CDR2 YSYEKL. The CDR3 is CASSQDQSEGFYGYTF. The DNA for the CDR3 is TGCGCCAGCAGCCAAGATCAGTCAGAGGGCTTCTATGGCTACACCTTC.

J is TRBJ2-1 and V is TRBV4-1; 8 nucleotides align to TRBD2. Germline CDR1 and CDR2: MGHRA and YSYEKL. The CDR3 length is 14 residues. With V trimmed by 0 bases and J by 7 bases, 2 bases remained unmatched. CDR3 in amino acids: CASSQEGTRNEQFF. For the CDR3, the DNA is TGCGCCAGCAGCCAAGAAGGGACTAGGAATGAGCAGTTCTTC.

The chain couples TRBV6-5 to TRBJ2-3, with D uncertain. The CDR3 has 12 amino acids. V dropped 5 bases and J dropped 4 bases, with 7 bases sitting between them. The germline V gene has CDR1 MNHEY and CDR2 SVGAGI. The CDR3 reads CASSRTADTQYF. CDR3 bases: TGTGCCAGCAGTCGTACAGCAGATACGCAGTATTTT.

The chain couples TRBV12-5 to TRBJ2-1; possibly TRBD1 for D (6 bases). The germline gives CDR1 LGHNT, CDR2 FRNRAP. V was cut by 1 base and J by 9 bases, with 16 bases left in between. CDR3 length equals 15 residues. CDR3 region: CASGLGQANGGEQFF. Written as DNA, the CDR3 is TGTGCTAGTGGTTTGGGACAGGCCAATGGGGGTGAGCAGTTCTTC.

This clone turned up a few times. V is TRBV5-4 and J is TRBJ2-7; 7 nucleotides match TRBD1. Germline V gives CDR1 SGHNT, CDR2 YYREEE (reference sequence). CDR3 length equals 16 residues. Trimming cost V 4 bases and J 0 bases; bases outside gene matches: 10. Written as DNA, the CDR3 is TGTGCCAGCAGCCACGCAACAGGGGCCCCCTCCTACGAGCAGTACTTC. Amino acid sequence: CASSHATGAPSYEQYF.

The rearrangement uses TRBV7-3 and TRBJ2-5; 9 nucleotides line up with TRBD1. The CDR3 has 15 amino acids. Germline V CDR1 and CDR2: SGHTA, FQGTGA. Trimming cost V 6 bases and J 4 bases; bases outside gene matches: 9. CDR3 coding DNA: TGTGCCAGCAGTAGGTCACAGGGGGCGGGAGAGACCCAGTACTTC. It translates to CASSRSQGAGETQYF. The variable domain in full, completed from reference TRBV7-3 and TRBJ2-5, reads GAGVSQTPSNKVTEKGKYVELRCDPISGHTALYWYRQSLGQGPEFLIYFQGTGAADDSGLPNDRFFAVRPEGSVSTLKIQRTERGDSAVYLCASSRSQGAGETQYFGPGTRLLVL.

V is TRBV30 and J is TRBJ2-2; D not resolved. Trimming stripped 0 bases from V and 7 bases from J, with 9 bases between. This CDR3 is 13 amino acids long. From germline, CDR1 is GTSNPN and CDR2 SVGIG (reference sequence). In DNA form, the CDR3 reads TGTGCCTGGAGTGTCCGGTCCGGCGGGGAGCTGTTTTTT. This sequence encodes CAWSVRSGGELFF.

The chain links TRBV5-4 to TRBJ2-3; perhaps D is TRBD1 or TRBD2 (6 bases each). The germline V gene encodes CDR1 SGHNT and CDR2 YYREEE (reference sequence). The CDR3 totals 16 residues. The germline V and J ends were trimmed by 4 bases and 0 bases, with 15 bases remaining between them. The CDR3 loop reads CASSGGPGASTDTQYF. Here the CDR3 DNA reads TGTGCCAGCAGCGGGGGGCCAGGGGCGAGCACAGATACGCAGTATTTT.

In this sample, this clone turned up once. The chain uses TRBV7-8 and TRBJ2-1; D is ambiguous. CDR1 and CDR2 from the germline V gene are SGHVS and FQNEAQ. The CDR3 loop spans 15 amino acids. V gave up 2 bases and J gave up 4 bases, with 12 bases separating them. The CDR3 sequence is CASSLSVTPYNEQFF. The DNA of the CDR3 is TGTGCCAGCAGCTTAAGCGTGACACCTTACAATGAGCAGTTCTTC. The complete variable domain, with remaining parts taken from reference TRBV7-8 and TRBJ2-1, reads GAGVSQSPRYKVAKRGQDVALRCDPISGHVSLFWYQQALGQGPEFLTYFQNEAQLDKSGLPSDRFFAERPEGSVSTLKIQRTQQEDSAVYLCASSLSVTPYNEQFFGPGTRLTVL.